This TCR beta chain is from a study of T cells in Graves' hyperthyroidism and ophthalmopathy. Between the trimmed V and J ends, which lost 1 base and 6 bases, there was a span of 19 bases. In germline, CDR1 is SGHVS, CDR2 FQNEAQ. The CDR3 runs 17 residues. From RNA transcripts, TCR beta CDR3 regions were amplified. The TCR CDR3 was amplified in a first-round RT-PCR using the HTBI primer set. TCRdb processed the multiplex PCR reads anew with MiXCR; each CDR3 protein has one entry. This repertoire shows about 290,000 distinct CDR3 sequences, roughly 15% found once; its top ten account for over 30%. The sample holds many counts of this clonotype.

Sequencing was performed on blood. The TCR originated in a woman between 50 and 59 years old with Graves' hyperthyroidism that later progressed to Graves' ophthalmopathy. This sequence joins TRBV7-8 and TRBJ2-1; a possible D gene is TRBD2 (6 bases). The CDR3 protein is CASSLDAAGWEGNEQFF. The CDR3 nucleotides are TGTGCCAGCAGCTTAGACGCGGCGGGGTGGGAAGGCAATGAGCAGTTCTTC.